This T cell receptor (beta chain) was documented in a study of blood T cell repertoires in COVID-19. The CDR3 has 18 residues. The V gene end was trimmed by 0 bases and the J gene end by 0 bases; junction bases not matched to a gene: 9. The germline gives CDR1 LGHDT, CDR2 YNNKEL (reference sequence). The assay was immunoSEQ multiplex PCR, and TCRdb's table has in-frame clones only and misses some. The top ten hold under 7.5% of the sample, which has approximately 52,000 clones, 75% to 95% seen once. The receptor comes from a man aged 50 to 59 with active COVID-19. The sample comprised peripheral blood. The V call is TRBV3-1 (or the pseudogene TRBV3-2), the J call TRBJ2-3; 7 bases line up with TRBD2. In DNA form, the CDR3 reads TGTGCCAGCAGCCAAGATCCAGCGGGGCTTACTAGCACAGATACGCAGTATTTT. Translated, it gives CASSQDPAGLTSTDTQYF.